Reported below is one TCR beta chain. No antigen is known for it. This entry comes from a study of OX40 agonist ivuxolimab in advanced cancers. Study as a whole: Patients took ivuxolimab, an agonistic anti-OX40 (CD134) antibody. Study conclusions and caveats: At 0.1 to 3.0 mg/kg, clonal expansion of CD4+ and CD8+ blood T cells had occurred by week 6. The study found that CD8+ T cells averaged more expanded clones than CD4+.

CDR1 is SGHTA and CDR2 is FQGTGA in the germline V gene. The CDR3 sequence is 14 residues long. V lost 4 bases and J lost 11; bases outside the gene matches: 5. Assay: immunoSEQ multiplex PCR; the TCRdb copy retains only in-frame clones and omits some. The top ten hold over 4.5% of the sample, which has about 100,000 clones, less than 90% seen once. This chain uses TRBV7-3 with TRBJ2-1; 13 nucleotides match TRBD2. The sample was CD4+ or CD8+ T cells sorted from blood, taken in a trial of the OX40 agonist ivuxolimab. The receptor was derived from an adult with an advanced solid tumor such as melanoma, head and neck, liver or kidney cancer. This chain's CDR3 is CASSSGTSGEKQFF. CDR3 bases: TGTGCCAGCAGCTCCGGGACTAGCGGGGAAAAGCAGTTCTTC.